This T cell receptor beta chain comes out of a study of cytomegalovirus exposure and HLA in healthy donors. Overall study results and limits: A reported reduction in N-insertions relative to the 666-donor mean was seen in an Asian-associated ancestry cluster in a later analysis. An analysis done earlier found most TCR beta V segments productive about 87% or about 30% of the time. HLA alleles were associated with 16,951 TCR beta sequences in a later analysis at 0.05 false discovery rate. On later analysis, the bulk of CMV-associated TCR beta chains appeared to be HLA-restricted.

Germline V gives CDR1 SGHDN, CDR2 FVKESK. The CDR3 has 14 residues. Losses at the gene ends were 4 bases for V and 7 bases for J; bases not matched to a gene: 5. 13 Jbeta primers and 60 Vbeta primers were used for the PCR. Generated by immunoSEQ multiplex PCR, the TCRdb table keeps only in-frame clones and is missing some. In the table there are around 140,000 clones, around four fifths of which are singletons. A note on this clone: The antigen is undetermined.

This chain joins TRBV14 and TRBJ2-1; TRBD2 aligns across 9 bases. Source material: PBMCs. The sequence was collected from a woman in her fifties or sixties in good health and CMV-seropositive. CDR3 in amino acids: CASSPGTSLNEQFF. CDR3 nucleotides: TGTGCCAGCAGCCCCGGGACTAGCCTGAATGAGCAGTTCTTC. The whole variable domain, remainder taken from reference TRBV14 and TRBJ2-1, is EAGVTQFPSHSVIEKGQTVTLRCDPISGHDNLYWYRRVMGKEIKFLLHFVKESKQDESGMPNNRFLAERTGGTYSTLKVQPAELEDSGVYFCASSPGTSLNEQFFGPGTRLTVL.